This T cell receptor beta chain comes out of a study of cytotoxic CD8 clonotypes in ibrutinib-treated CLL. Profiled with immunoSEQ multiplex PCR; TCRdb holds only in-frame clones, not every one. The sample lists about 160,000 clones, approximately 77% occurring once. Losses at the gene ends were 4 bases for V and 4 bases for J; bases not matched to a gene: 8. The CDR3 is 15 amino acids. Germline V gives CDR1 MNHEY, CDR2 SVGAGI. The chain has TRBV6-5 and TRBJ1-1, with 8 positions matching TRBD1. The TCR was taken from a human donor with chronic lymphocytic leukemia. The specimen was PBMCs, collected after 12 months of ibrutinib treatment. The CDR3 DNA is TGTGCCAGCAGTTTGACAGGGGTGGGAAGCACTGAAGCTTTCTTT. The encoded protein is CASSLTGVGSTEAFF.